Included here is one T cell receptor beta chain sequence, with context. Its target is not known. The table came from immunoSEQ multiplex PCR; TCRdb's copy has only in-frame clones and leaves some out. The table lists approximately 25,000 clones, more than 60% of them singletons, with about 17% in the top ten. CD4+ T cells from unexposed donors were obtained before the COVID-19 pandemic (2011-2018). CD4+ T cells were isolated from the cells after around eleven days of culture. The source of the sample is a study of CD4 T cells in relation to SARS-CoV-2 and coronaviruses. For the study at large: Controls used an HIV-1 Nef peptide pool or no peptide.

Between the trimmed V and J ends, which lost 0 bases and 4 bases, there was a span of 10 bases. CDR3 size: 15 residues. Germline CDR1 reads SGHRS; CDR2 reads YFSETQ. V gene TRBV5-1 combines with J gene TRBJ2-2; no clear D. The source of this sequence is a human donor in good health. The sample was CD4+ T cells from PBMCs, cultured in vitro. The CDR3 protein is CASSLVPGGTGELFF. The CDR3, as DNA: TGCGCCAGCAGCTTGGTGCCAGGCGGCACCGGGGAGCTGTTTTTT.